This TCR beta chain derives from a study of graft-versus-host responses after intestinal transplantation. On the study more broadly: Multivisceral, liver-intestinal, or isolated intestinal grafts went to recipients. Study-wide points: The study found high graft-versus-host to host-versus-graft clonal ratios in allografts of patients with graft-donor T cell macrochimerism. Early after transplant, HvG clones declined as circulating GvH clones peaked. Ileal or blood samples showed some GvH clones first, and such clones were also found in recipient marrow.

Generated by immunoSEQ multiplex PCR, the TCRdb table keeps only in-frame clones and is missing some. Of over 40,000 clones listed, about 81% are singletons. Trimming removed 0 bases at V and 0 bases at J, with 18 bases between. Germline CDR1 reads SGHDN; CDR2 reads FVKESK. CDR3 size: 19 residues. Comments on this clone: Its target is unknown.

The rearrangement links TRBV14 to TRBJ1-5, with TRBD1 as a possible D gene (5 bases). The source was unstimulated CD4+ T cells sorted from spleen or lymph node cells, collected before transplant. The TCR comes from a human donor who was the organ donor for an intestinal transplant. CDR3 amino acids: CASSQEYRTSPYSNQPQHF. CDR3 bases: TGTGCCAGCAGCCAAGAATACAGGACAAGTCCCTATAGCAATCAGCCCCAGCATTTT.